This T cell receptor (beta chain) was identified during a study of Graves' ophthalmopathy and Graves' hyperthyroidism. General study findings and limits: With about 71% sensitivity and about 72% specificity, the model predicted ophthalmopathy progression.

This clonotype was seen repeatedly, ten times or more. Its antigen is not known. V lost 6 bases, J lost 7 bases, and 13 bases lay in between. The CDR3 loop spans 14 amino acids. Germline CDR1 WSHSY, CDR2 SAAADI. RNA transcripts yielded amplified TCR beta CDR3 regions. The authors performed first-round RT-PCR with HTBI primers and then a second-round multiplex PCR. TCRdb used MiXCR to reprocess the multiplex PCR reads, holding one entry per CDR3 protein. The sample contains around 1,200,000 distinct CDR3 sequences, about 36% of which appear only once. This chain uses TRBV10-2 with TRBJ1-6, with D tentatively TRBD1 (5 bases). The clonotype originates from an adult man with Graves' hyperthyroidism. The material sequenced was peripheral blood or thyroid tissue (not recorded which). CDR3 nucleotide sequence: TGCGCCAGCAGCGAAGGGGTTCGGAATTCACCCCTCCACTTT. This translates into CASSEGVRNSPLHF.